This TCR beta chain was found in a study of blood T cell repertoires in COVID-19. Study as a whole: The samples span acute and convalescent COVID-19 from the United States, Italy and Spain. PBMCs, B-cell-depleted T cells, or T cells were the source of the cDNA or gDNA that made up the material.

The CDR3 extends over 13 amino acids. The germline V gene encodes CDR1 SGHVS and CDR2 FNYEAQ. The germline V and J ends were trimmed by 3 bases and 5 bases, with 11 bases remaining between them. Authors' processing steps: For nucleated cells, counts were estimated from reference gene primer amplification. Here immunoSEQ multiplex PCR was the method, and the copy in TCRdb shows in-frame clones only, minus some. V, J and clone size are taken as reported in that table, and D and trimming were inferred from the DNA itself. Among about 160,000 clones, around 80% were seen once, and the ten largest hold roughly 8.4%.

The sample consisted of peripheral blood. The chain links TRBV7-6 to TRBJ2-7; D unresolved. The TCR was taken from a man aged 60-69 years with acute or convalescent COVID-19. CDR3 DNA: TGTGCCAGCAGCTTCCGCGAGAAAGACGAGCAGTACTTC. It is translated as CASSFREKDEQYF.